Presented here are 4 T cell receptor beta chains from one specimen sequenced in a study of T cell changes during pregnancy in multiple sclerosis. Here immunoSEQ multiplex PCR was the method, and the copy in TCRdb shows in-frame clones only, minus some. The table has 25,000 to 30,000 clones, about 89% seen once. The sample was CD8+ T cells from peripheral blood mononuclear cells, taken in the second trimester of pregnancy. The receptors originated from a female donor with multiple sclerosis, enrolled in a pregnancy study.

The chain couples TRBV5-8 to TRBJ1-1, with TRBD1 matching 7 bases. Germline V gene sequence: CDR1 SGHTS, CDR2 YDEGEE. The CDR3 is 15 residues long. The ends lost 4 bases at V and 4 bases at J; junction bases unmatched: 10. The CDR3 loop reads CASSPEQGYGTEAFF. The CDR3 bases are TGTGCCAGCAGCCCTGAACAGGGGTACGGCACTGAAGCTTTCTTT.

About this clone itself: The sample carries other DNA sequences with the same CDR3. The chain couples TRBV9 to TRBJ2-7; 11 bases match TRBD2. This CDR3 has 14 residues. The trim removed 0 bases at V and 4 bases at J, leaving 0 bases unmatched. From germline, CDR1 is SGDLS and CDR2 YYNGEE. In DNA form, the CDR3 reads TGTGCCAGCAGCGTAGGACTAGCGGGGTACGAGCAGTACTTC. Its translation is CASSVGLAGYEQYF.

V and J are TRBV6-5 and TRBJ2-1; the match to TRBD1 covers 8 bases. The CDR3 consists of 16 residues. Trimming removed 4 bases from V and 5 bases from J; junction bases left unmatched: 10. The germline V gene has CDR1 MNHEY and CDR2 SVGAGI. This chain's CDR3 is CASSFSDRGDHNEQFF. The DNA of the CDR3 is TGTGCCAGCAGTTTCTCCGACAGGGGTGACCACAATGAGCAGTTCTTC.

The gene calls are TRBV5-4 and TRBJ2-5; TRBD2 might be the D (7 bases). V was pared by 0 bases and J by 5 bases, with 17 bases between. The CDR3 is 16 residues long. Germline CDR1 and CDR2: SGHNT and YYREEE (reference sequence). The CDR3 sequence is CASSLGRTGGMETQYF. The DNA for the CDR3 is TGTGCCAGCAGCTTGGGGCGTACGGGGGGCATGGAGACCCAGTACTTC.